Listed below are T cell receptor beta chains from one sample, sequenced in a study of CD8 T cells in Susac syndrome. Using its own MiXCR run on the immunoSEQ multiplex PCR reads, TCRdb lists one record per CDR3 protein. The sample includes 150,000 or so distinct CDR3 sequences, roughly 96% of them seen just once. The sequenced sample consisted of CD8+ T cells from PBMCs. These receptors originate from a human donor with multiple sclerosis. The CDR3 runs from the conserved cysteine through the conserved F or W. The order of the fields is CDR3 DNA, CDR3 protein, V gene, D gene, J gene, CDR3 length. The D gene is left open where the match is weak.

TGTGCCAGCAGTCCTCACCGGACTGCTAAATACAATGAGCAGTTCTTC CASSPHRTAKYNEQFF TRBV27 . TRBJ2-1 16
TGTGCCAGCAGTTTGAACAGGGGGCGAGGAGAGACCCAGTACTTC CASSLNRGRGETQYF TRBV12-3/TRBV12-4 TRBD1 TRBJ2-5 15
TGCGCCAGCAGCTCTCCGCCGGGTGGTGGAAACACCATATATTTT CASSSPPGGGNTIYF TRBV5-1 . TRBJ1-3 15
TGTGCCAGCAGTATGCCGGGACCCGTGACCGGGGAGCTGTTTTTT CASSMPGPVTGELFF TRBV12-3/TRBV12-4 . TRBJ2-2 15
TGTGCCTGGAGCAGCCCCGAGGGAGGCTACACCTTC CAWSSPEGGYTF TRBV30 . TRBJ1-2 12
TGTGCCAGCAGCGGGATGAGTAGTCACTATGGCTACACCTTC CASSGMSSHYGYTF TRBV9 . TRBJ1-2 14
TGCAGTGCTCAACTTAACACTGAAGCTTTCTTT CSAQLNTEAFF TRBV20-1 . TRBJ1-1 11
TGTGCTAGTGGTTTGTATGGGGGTGAAGCTTTCTTT CASGLYGGEAFF TRBV12-5 . TRBJ1-1 12
TGCAGCGTTGTTCCCTCCCCCGATTATGGCTACACCTTC CSVVPSPDYGYTF TRBV29-1 . TRBJ1-2 13
TGTGCCAGCAGCGCAGCCTCCTCTGGAAACACCATATATTTT CASSAASSGNTIYF TRBV9 . TRBJ1-3 14
TGTGCCAGTACCCAATCCCAGGGTGGCAATGGCTACACCTTC CASTQSQGGNGYTF TRBV19 . TRBJ1-2 14
TGCAGTGCTCTGGCCGACCGTTACACCGGGGAGCTGTTTTTT CSALADRYTGELFF TRBV20-1 . TRBJ2-2 14